This T cell receptor (beta chain) was documented in a study of monozygotic twins with inflammatory bowel disease. The CDR3 sequence is 15 residues long. The germline gives CDR1 SQVTM, CDR2 ANQGSEA. TCRdb re-called the 5' RACE reads and catalogs CDR3 proteins one per entry, DNA excluded. The sample yields hundreds of thousands of distinct CDR3 sequences, of which the top ten take up more than 4.5%. The rearrangement links TRBV29-1 to TRBJ2-3. The origin of this receptor is a human donor with ulcerative colitis or Crohn's disease, or a healthy co-twin of an affected twin (not recorded which). Sequencing was done on a sample of blood. The CDR3 reads CSVVGTFFSTDTQYF.